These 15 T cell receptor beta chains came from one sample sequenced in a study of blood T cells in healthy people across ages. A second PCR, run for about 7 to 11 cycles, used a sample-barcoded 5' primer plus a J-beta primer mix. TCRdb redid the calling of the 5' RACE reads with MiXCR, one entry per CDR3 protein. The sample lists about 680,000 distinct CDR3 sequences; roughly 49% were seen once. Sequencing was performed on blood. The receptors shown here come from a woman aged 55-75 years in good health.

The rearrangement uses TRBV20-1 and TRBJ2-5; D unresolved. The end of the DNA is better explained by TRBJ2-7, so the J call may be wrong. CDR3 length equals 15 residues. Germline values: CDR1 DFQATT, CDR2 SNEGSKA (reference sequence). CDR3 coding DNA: TGCAGTGCTAGAGATCCTGCGCGCAACCAGTACGAGCAGTACTTC. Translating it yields CSARDPARNQYEQYF.

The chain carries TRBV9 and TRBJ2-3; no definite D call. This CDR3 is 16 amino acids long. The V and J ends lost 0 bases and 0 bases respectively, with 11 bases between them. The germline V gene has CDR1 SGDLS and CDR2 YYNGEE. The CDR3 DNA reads TGTGCCAGCAGCGTAGGCCTTTCTACTAGCACAGATACGCAGTATTTT. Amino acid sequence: CASSVGLSTSTDTQYF. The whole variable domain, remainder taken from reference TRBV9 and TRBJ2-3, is DSGVTQTPKHLITATGQRVTLRCSPRSGDLSVYWYQQSLDQGLQFLIQYYNGEERAKGNILERFSAQQFPDLHSELNLSSLELGDSALYFCASSVGLSTSTDTQYFGPGTRLTVL.

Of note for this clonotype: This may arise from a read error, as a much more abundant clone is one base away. CDR3 residues: CASNTGGLQETQFF. CDR3 nucleotides: TGTGCCAGTAACACGGGGGGTTTACAAGAGACCCAGTTCTTC. The rearrangement joins TRBV6-6 to TRBJ2-1, with 7 bases matching TRBD2. Trimming took 9 bases from V and 13 from J; bases not matched to a gene: 18. Germline assignment: CDR1 MNHNY and CDR2 SVGAGI (reference sequence). This CDR3 region has 14 residues.

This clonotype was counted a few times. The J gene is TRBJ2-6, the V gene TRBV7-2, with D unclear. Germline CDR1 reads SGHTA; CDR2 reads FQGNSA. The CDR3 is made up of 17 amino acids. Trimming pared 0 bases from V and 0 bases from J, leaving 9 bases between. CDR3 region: CASSLALTSSGANVLTF. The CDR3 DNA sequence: TGTGCCAGCAGCTTAGCGCTAACGAGCTCTGGGGCCAACGTCCTGACTTTC.

This chain's CDR3 is CASSAGYTQYF. In DNA form, the CDR3 reads TGTGCCAGCAGTGCTGGGTATACGCAGTATTTT. The gene calls are TRBV6-5 and TRBJ2-3; D ambiguous. The CDR3 totals 11 residues. Germline assignment: CDR1 MNHEY and CDR2 SVGAGI. V lost 5 bases and J lost 7, with 7 bases in between.

The CDR3 here is CAWSVAVEGGEYF. CDR3 in DNA: TGTGCCTGGAGTGTGGCTGTGGAGGGTGGTGAGTACTTC. The rearrangement links TRBV30 to TRBJ2-7; the D gene is possibly TRBD2 (6 bases). Germline CDR1 and CDR2: GTSNPN and SVGIG (reference sequence). Between the trimmed V and J ends, which lost 0 bases and 11 bases, there was a span of 17 bases. The CDR3 is 13 residues long. The whole variable domain, filled in from reference TRBV30 and TRBJ2-7, reads SQTIHQWPATLVQPVGSPLSLECTVEGTSNPNLYWYRQAAGRGLQLLFYSVGIGQISSEVPQNLSASRPQDRQFILSSKKLLLSDSGFYLCAWSVAVEGGEYFGPGTRLTVT.

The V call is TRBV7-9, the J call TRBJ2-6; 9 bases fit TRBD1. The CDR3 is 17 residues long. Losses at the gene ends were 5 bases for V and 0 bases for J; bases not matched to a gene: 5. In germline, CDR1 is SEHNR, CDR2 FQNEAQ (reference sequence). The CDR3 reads CASSPNRGPSGANVLTF. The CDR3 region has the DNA TGTGCCAGCAGCCCCAACAGGGGGCCCTCTGGGGCCAACGTCCTGACTTTC.

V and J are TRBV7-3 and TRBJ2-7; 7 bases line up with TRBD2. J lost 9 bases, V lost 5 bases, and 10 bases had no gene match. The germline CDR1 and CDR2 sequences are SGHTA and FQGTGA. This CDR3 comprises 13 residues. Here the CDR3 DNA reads TGTGCCAGCAGCAGTGGCGGGGGAAGATTGCAGTACTTC. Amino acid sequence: CASSSGGGRLQYF.

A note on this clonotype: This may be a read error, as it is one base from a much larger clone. The CDR3 loop is CAISVDCEQYF. DNA for the CDR3: TGTGCCATCAGTGTAGACTGCGAGCAGTACTTC. The chain employs TRBV10-3 and TRBJ2-7, with D unresolved. V was cut by 4 bases and J by 6 bases, with 7 bases left in between. The CDR3 loop spans 11 amino acids. Germline V gene lookup returns CDR1 ENHRY and CDR2 SYGVKD.

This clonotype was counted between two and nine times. CDR3 loop: CSAEGYDTQYF. The CDR3 coding sequence is TGCAGTGCTGAGGGGTACGATACGCAGTATTTT. The chain couples TRBV20-1 to TRBJ2-3; D may be TRBD1 or TRBD2 (5 bases each). The CDR3 has 11 residues. Trimming took 5 bases from V and 6 from J, leaving 9 bases between them. Per the germline V gene, CDR1 is DFQATT and CDR2 is SNEGSKA (reference sequence).

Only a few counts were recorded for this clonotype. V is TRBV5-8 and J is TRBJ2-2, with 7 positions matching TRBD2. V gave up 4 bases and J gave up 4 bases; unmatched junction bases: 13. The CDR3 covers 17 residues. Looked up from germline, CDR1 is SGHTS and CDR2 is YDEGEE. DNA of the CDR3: TGTGCCAGCAGCCCGCTTCCCGGGAGGACTAGCACCGGGGAGCTGTTTTTT. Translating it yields CASSPLPGRTSTGELFF.

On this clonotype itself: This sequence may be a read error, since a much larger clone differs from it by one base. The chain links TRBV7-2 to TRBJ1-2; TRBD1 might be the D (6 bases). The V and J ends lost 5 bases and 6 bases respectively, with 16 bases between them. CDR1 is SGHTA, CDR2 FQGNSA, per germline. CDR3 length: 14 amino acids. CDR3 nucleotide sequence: TGTGCCAGCAGCCGCGTGGGGGCGGGCGATGGCTACACCTTC. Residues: CASSRVGAGDGYTF.

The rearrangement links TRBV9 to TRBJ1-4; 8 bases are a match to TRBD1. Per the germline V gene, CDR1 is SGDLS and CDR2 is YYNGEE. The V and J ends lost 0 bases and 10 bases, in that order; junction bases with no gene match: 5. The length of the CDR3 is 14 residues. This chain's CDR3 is CASSVGDRGGKLFF. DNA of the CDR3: TGTGCCAGCAGCGTAGGCGACAGGGGAGGAAAACTGTTTTTT.

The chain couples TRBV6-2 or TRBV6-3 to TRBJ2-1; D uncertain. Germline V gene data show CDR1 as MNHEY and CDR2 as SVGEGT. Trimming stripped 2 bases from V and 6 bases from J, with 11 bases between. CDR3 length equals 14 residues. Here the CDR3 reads CASSYRLRANEQFF. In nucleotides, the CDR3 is TGTGCCAGCAGTTACCGGCTACGAGCCAATGAGCAGTTCTTC.

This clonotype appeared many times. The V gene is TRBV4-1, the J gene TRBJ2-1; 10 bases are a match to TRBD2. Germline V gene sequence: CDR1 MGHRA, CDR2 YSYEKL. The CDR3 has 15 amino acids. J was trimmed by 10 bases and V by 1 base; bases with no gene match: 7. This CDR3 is CASSQVASGSGEQFF. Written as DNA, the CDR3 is TGCGCCAGCAGCCAAGTGGCTAGCGGGAGCGGGGAGCAGTTCTTC.